These 30 T cell receptor beta chains came from one sample sequenced in a study of blood T cell repertoires in COVID-19. Clones were read by immunoSEQ multiplex PCR, and TCRdb kept only the in-frame ones, dropping some. Seen here are 150,000 to 180,000 clones, about three quarters observed once, and the top ten hold roughly 1.5%. Sequenced material: peripheral blood. These TCRs come from a man older than 75 with acute or convalescent COVID-19.

The chain links TRBV7-2 to TRBJ2-5; the match to TRBD2 covers 13 bases. The CDR3 runs to 15 residues. Germline trimming cut 5 bases from V and 5 bases from J; bases unmatched to any gene: 5. Germline CDR1 reads SGHTA; CDR2 reads FQGNSA. Written as DNA, the CDR3 is TGTGCCAGCAGCCGGACTAGCGGGGGTTTTGAGACCCAGTACTTC. This sequence encodes CASSRTSGGFETQYF.

The chain couples TRBV18 to TRBJ2-3; D is unclear. Germline CDR1 and CDR2: KGHSH and LQKENI. CDR3 length: 15 residues. With 5 bases removed from V and 3 bases from J, the gap between germline ends came to 15 bases. CDR3: CASSRRAPVTDTQYF. The CDR3 bases are TGTGCCAGCTCAAGAAGAGCCCCCGTTACAGATACGCAGTATTTT.

The J gene is TRBJ1-1, the V gene TRBV12-5; D might be TRBD1 (5 bases). CDR3 length equals 13 residues. Germline V gives CDR1 LGHNT, CDR2 FRNRAP. Trimming took 0 bases from V and 7 from J, leaving 9 bases between them. The CDR3 DNA is TGTGCTAGTGGTTTGGTGTGGGGCGGTGAAGCTTTCTTT. Amino acids: CASGLVWGGEAFF.

The chain combines TRBV12-5 with TRBJ1-6; 10 bases are shared with TRBD1. The V gene's germline CDR1 is LGHNT and CDR2 FRNRAP. There are 15 residues in the CDR3. The V segment lost 5 bases and the J segment 10 bases; nucleotides outside the gene matches: 8. The CDR3, as DNA: TGTGCTAGTGGTGAACCGGGACAGGGGATGTCACCCCTCCACTTT. Protein: CASGEPGQGMSPLHF.

This rearrangement joins TRBV7-8 to TRBJ2-1; D is possibly TRBD1 (6 bases). The V gene lost 5 bases and the J gene lost 2 bases, with 13 bases spanning the gap. The CDR3 covers 15 residues. Germline V gene lookup returns CDR1 SGHVS and CDR2 FQNEAQ. CDR3 sequence reads: CASSRDRSPYNEQFF. The CDR3, as DNA: TGTGCCAGCAGCCGAGACAGGAGCCCCTACAATGAGCAGTTCTTC.

This clone was recorded once. CDR3 in DNA: TGTGCCAGCAGCCAAACGTGGCTAGCCGGGGAGACCCAGTACTTC. Its translation is CASSQTWLAGETQYF. J is TRBJ2-5 and V is TRBV3-1 (or the pseudogene TRBV3-2); possible D gene TRBD2, 5 bases. V lost 2 bases, J lost 5 bases, and 15 bases lay in between. Germline V lookup: CDR1 LGHDT, CDR2 YNNKEL (reference sequence). There are 15 residues in the CDR3.

The V gene is TRBV5-1, the J gene TRBJ1-2, with 9 bases matching TRBD1. There are 15 residues in the CDR3. The germline V gene has CDR1 SGHRS and CDR2 YFSETQ. V was pared by 4 bases and J by 4 bases, with 8 bases of the junction left unmatched. The DNA for the CDR3 is TGCGCCAGCAGCCCTCGGACAGGGGCTGGCTATGGCTACACCTTC. Protein sequence: CASSPRTGAGYGYTF.

The chain couples TRBV4-2 to TRBJ2-7; TRBD1 might be the D (6 bases). This CDR3 is built from 16 residues. Germline-derived CDR1 and CDR2 are LGHNA and YNFKEQ. V gave up 3 bases and J gave up 5 bases, with 20 bases separating them. The CDR3: CASSHGRGTILNEQYF. As DNA, the CDR3 is TGTGCCAGCAGCCACGGTAGGGGGACAATCTTGAACGAGCAGTACTTC.

This chain links TRBV7-6 with TRBJ2-1; TRBD1 matches 8 bases. The CDR3 spans 12 residues. Germline values: CDR1 SGHVS, CDR2 FNYEAQ. The V and J ends lost 5 bases and 10 bases, in that order; junction bases with no gene match: 4. The CDR3 spells CASSRDRLEQFF. The CDR3 DNA sequence: TGTGCCAGCAGCCGGGACAGGCTCGAGCAGTTCTTC.

This sequence joins TRBV20-1 and TRBJ2-7, with 10 bases fitting TRBD1. The CDR3 is 11 amino acids. V shed 8 bases and J 6 bases; nucleotides not matched to a gene: 4. Germline values: CDR1 DFQATT, CDR2 SNEGSKA (reference sequence). The CDR3 is CSTGQGGEQYF. DNA of the CDR3: TGCAGTACTGGACAGGGGGGCGAGCAGTACTTC.

This chain joins TRBV29-1 and TRBJ1-1; weak D call: TRBD1 (5 bases). Per germline, CDR1 SQVTM and CDR2 ANQGSEA. Deletions cut 8 bases from V and 4 bases from J, with 14 bases between. CDR3 length: 12 residues. The CDR3 DNA follows: TGCAGCTCCTCAGGGCTTGGCACTGAAGCTTTCTTT. Protein product: CSSSGLGTEAFF. The full variable domain, its missing parts supplied by reference TRBV29-1 and TRBJ1-1, is SAVISQKPSRDICQRGTSLTIQCQVDSQVTMMFWYRQQPGQSLTLIATANQGSEATYESGFVIDKFPISRPNLTFSTLTVSNMSPEDSSIYLCSSSGLGTEAFFGQGTRLTVV.

The chain carries TRBV7-2 and TRBJ2-1; 8 bases match TRBD2. This CDR3 has 15 residues. Germline CDR1 and CDR2: SGHTA and FQGNSA. The trim removed 4 bases at V and 4 bases at J, leaving 6 bases unmatched. The CDR3 spells CASSSSGGSYNEQFF. The CDR3, as DNA: TGTGCCAGCAGCTCGAGCGGGGGATCTTACAATGAGCAGTTCTTC.

This clone was recorded only once. The V call is TRBV5-1, the J call TRBJ2-5; D may be TRBD2 (6 bases). The CDR3 is made up of 15 amino acids. Trimming pared 4 bases from V and 2 bases from J, leaving 15 bases between. CDR1 is SGHRS and CDR2 is YFSETQ in the germline V gene. The CDR3 reads CASSPGVRGQETQYF. CDR3 nucleotides: TGCGCCAGCAGCCCGGGGGTGAGGGGACAAGAGACCCAGTACTTC. Full variable domain (missing parts from reference TRBV5-1 and TRBJ2-5): KAGVTQTPRYLIKTRGQQVTLSCSPISGHRSVSWYQQTPGQGLQFLFEYFSETQRNKGNFPGRFSGRQFSNSRSEMNVSTLELGDSALYLCASSPGVRGQETQYFGPGTRLLVL.

This rearrangement joins TRBV18 to TRBJ2-6, with 7 bases matching TRBD1. CDR1 and CDR2 from the germline V gene are KGHSH and LQKENI. The CDR3 contains 17 residues. The V and J ends lost 2 bases and 2 bases, in that order; junction bases with no gene match: 6. The CDR3 DNA follows: TGTGCCAGCTCACCAGAGGGGGCAAATCCTGGGGCCAACGTCCTGACTTTC. Amino acids: CASSPEGANPGANVLTF.

A note on this clone: One end of the junction is discordant with germline, which a read error may explain. This chain links TRBV28 with TRBJ1-1; the D gene is possibly TRBD1 (6 bases). The germline gives CDR1 MDHEN, CDR2 SYDVKM. This CDR3 spans 14 amino acids. DNA for the CDR3: TGTGCCAGCGGTTTAACAGGGCCGAACACTGAAGCTTTCTTT. Amino acid sequence: CASGLTGPNTEAFF.

This clone has only a few counts. The chain combines TRBV5-4 with TRBJ1-3; 10 bases are shared with TRBD1. Per the germline V gene, CDR1 is SGHNT and CDR2 is YYREEE (reference sequence). This CDR3 region has 19 residues. V was clipped by 4 bases and J by 0 bases; unmatched bases: 13. CDR3 sequence (DNA): TGTGCCAGCAGCGCCCGGGACAGGGGAAGGGTACTCTCTGGAAACACCATATATTTT. The encoded protein is CASSARDRGRVLSGNTIYF.

V usage is TRBV5-1 and J usage is TRBJ2-5; D is perhaps TRBD2 (5 bases). Trimming shortened V by 4 bases and J by 5 bases, and 18 bases separated the two germline ends. Germline V gives CDR1 SGHRS, CDR2 YFSETQ. The CDR3 is 15 residues long. CDR3 sequence reads: CASSTTLKTGETQYF. The CDR3 DNA follows: TGCGCCAGCAGCACGACGCTAAAGACGGGGGAGACCCAGTACTTC.

The chain employs TRBV5-1 and TRBJ1-1, with D tentatively TRBD1 (6 bases). Germline V gene lookup returns CDR1 SGHRS and CDR2 YFSETQ. Trimming pared 3 bases from V and 0 bases from J, leaving 9 bases between. The CDR3 covers 14 residues. CDR3 nucleotide sequence: TGCGCCAGCAGCTCGGGACACATGAACACTGAAGCTTTCTTT. Amino acids: CASSSGHMNTEAFF.

The chain links TRBV20-1 to TRBJ1-2; 7 nucleotides line up with TRBD1. Germline CDR1 reads DFQATT; CDR2 reads SNEGSKA (reference sequence). The CDR3 spans 15 residues. Trimming cost V 3 bases and J 2 bases; bases outside gene matches: 9. The CDR3 spells CSASLQTGINYGYTF. The CDR3 DNA follows: TGCAGTGCTAGTCTCCAGACAGGGATAAACTATGGCTACACCTTC.

The V call is TRBV5-1, the J call TRBJ2-7, with TRBD1 matching 7 bases. J gave up 1 base and V 5 bases, and 9 bases lay outside the gene matches. Germline V gene sequence: CDR1 SGHRS, CDR2 YFSETQ. This CDR3 is 15 amino acids long. The CDR3 sequence is CASSRTGQMSYEQYF. DNA of the CDR3: TGCGCCAGCAGTAGGACAGGCCAAATGTCCTACGAGCAGTACTTC.

This chain's CDR3 is CASSDTGNTGELFF. The CDR3 region has the DNA TGTGCCAGCAGTGATACGGGTAACACCGGGGAGCTGTTTTTT. The chain uses TRBV6-1 and TRBJ2-2, with D uncertain. CDR3 length: 14 residues. From germline, CDR1 is MNHNS and CDR2 SASEGT. The germline V and J ends were trimmed by 3 bases and 2 bases, with 7 bases remaining between them.

This clone appeared a single time. CDR3 nucleotide sequence: TGTGCCAGCAGTTACCAGACAGGGGGCGGGCATGAGCAGTTCTTC. Protein product: CASSYQTGGGHEQFF. The chain has TRBV6-5 and TRBJ2-1; 10 bases fit TRBD1. The length of the CDR3 is 15 residues. The V and J ends lost 2 bases and 8 bases, in that order; junction bases with no gene match: 6. Germline V CDR1 and CDR2: MNHEY, SVGAGI.

The chain joins TRBV7-6 to TRBJ2-5; 7 positions agree with TRBD2. Germline V gene data show CDR1 as SGHVS and CDR2 as FNYEAQ. The J segment lost 2 bases and the V segment lost 1 base, leaving 7 bases of the junction unmatched. This CDR3 region has 16 residues. CDR3 nucleotide sequence: TGTGCCAGCAGCTTAGAGGCTAGCGGCTTACAAGAGACCCAGTACTTC. Protein product: CASSLEASGLQETQYF.

V usage is TRBV2 and J usage is TRBJ1-2; 8 bases line up with TRBD1. V was pared by 8 bases and J by 8 bases, with 10 bases of the junction left unmatched. Germline CDR1 SNHLY, CDR2 FYNNEI. CDR3 length: 13 residues. CDR3 DNA sequence: TGTGCCAGCCAGACCGGGACAGGATACGGCTACACCTTC. As protein: CASQTGTGYGYTF.

The chain uses TRBV21-1 and TRBJ2-7; no DNA check was done on the table's D call, TRBD1. TRBV21-1 is tagged as a pseudogene. This CDR3 is 13 amino acids long. As DNA, the CDR3 is TGTCTCCAACCGGGACAGGGTTCGGACGAGCAGTACGTC. Encoded protein: CLQPGQGSDEQYV.

V gene TRBV2 combines with J gene TRBJ1-2; TRBD1 aligns across 7 bases. The CDR3 loop spans 13 amino acids. Germline loops: CDR1 SNHLY, CDR2 FYNNEI. J lost 2 bases, V lost 8 bases, and 5 bases had no gene match. DNA for the CDR3: TGTGCCAGCCGACAGGGTTCCAACTATGGCTACACCTTC. Its protein product is CASRQGSNYGYTF.

This clone turned up a few times. CDR3 nucleotides: TGTGCCAGTAAAAGTAGCTCTGGAAACACCATATATTTT. Its protein is CASKSSSGNTIYF. This sequence joins TRBV19 and TRBJ1-3; D remains unclear. Trimming cost V 7 bases and J 0 bases, with 7 bases left between them. This CDR3 has 13 residues. CDR1 and CDR2 (germline): LNHDA, SQIVND (reference sequence).

This clone was counted a few times. The V and J genes are TRBV18 and TRBJ1-2; the D gene is possibly TRBD1 (6 bases). Trimming took 3 bases from V and 4 from J, leaving 9 bases between them. CDR1 and CDR2 (germline): KGHSH, LQKENI. The CDR3 sequence is 13 residues long. The CDR3: CASSPEDSYGYTF. Here the CDR3 DNA reads TGTGCCAGCTCACCTGAGGACAGCTATGGCTACACCTTC.

This clone was counted only a few times. The chain is built from TRBV29-1 and TRBJ2-7; a possible D gene is TRBD1 (5 bases). This CDR3 comprises 11 residues. Trimming pared 6 bases from V and 7 bases from J, leaving 13 bases between. Per the germline V gene, CDR1 is SQVTM and CDR2 is ANQGSEA. For the CDR3, the DNA is TGCAGCGTGCGCCAGGGCTTGGAGCAGTACGTC. Translation: CSVRQGLEQYV.

This clone has only a few counts. V gene TRBV19 combines with J gene TRBJ2-1; 11 bases agree with TRBD2. The V gene end was trimmed by 5 bases and the J gene end by 5 bases; junction bases not matched to a gene: 5. CDR3 size: 15 residues. Germline CDR1 is LNHDA and CDR2 is SQIVND (reference sequence). The CDR3 DNA follows: TGTGCCAGTAGTCCCCCGGGACTAGCGGACAATGAGCAGTTCTTC. Its protein is CASSPPGLADNEQFF.